This T cell receptor beta chain comes out of a study of glioma-infiltrating T cells after dendritic cell vaccination. Study at large: Patients had newly diagnosed or recurrent glioblastoma and received dendritic cell vaccines. Between about 2002 and 2012, patients got autologous tumor lysate-pulsed dendritic cell vaccines.

Input was 2 to 2.5 ug genomic DNA, or all available if less. Clones were read by immunoSEQ multiplex PCR, and TCRdb kept only the in-frame ones, dropping some. The table has about 95,000 clones, over 65% seen once. Only patients with spare fresh-frozen tumor and over two years of follow-up were included. Germline V gene lookup returns CDR1 SGHRS and CDR2 YFSETQ. Trimming pared 0 bases from V and 1 base from J, leaving 10 bases between. This CDR3 contains 15 residues. Sequenced material: blood, taken before dendritic cell vaccination. This chain joins TRBV5-1 and TRBJ1-2; a weak D match, TRBD1 (5 bases). The receptor's source is a human donor with glioblastoma. CDR3 protein: CASSLGQSNNYGYTF. The CDR3 nucleotides read TGCGCCAGCAGCTTGGGACAGAGCAATAACTATGGCTACACCTTC.